These T cell receptor beta chains were read from a single sample in a study of blood T cell repertoires in COVID-19. Profiling relied on immunoSEQ multiplex PCR, and the TCRdb table lists in-frame clones only, not all of them. The table shows fewer than 200,000 clones, with 75% to 85% occurring only once. The sequenced material came from peripheral blood. Receptors were obtained from a man between 60 and 75 years old with acute or convalescent COVID-19. Both conserved end residues are part of each CDR3. The D gene is left open where the match is weak. Size is stated for part of the rows, as once, few or many counts, or as a class when the clone is expanded.

d_call clone_size j_call v_call cdr3_nt cdr3_aa
TRBD1 . TRBJ1-5 TRBV6-5 TGTGCCAGCAGCCAGGGGGCAGGTAGCAATCAGCCCCAGCATTTT CASSQGAGSNQPQHF
. . TRBJ1-1 TRBV18 TGTGCCAGCTCGCCTAAAACTGAAGCTTTCTTT CASSPKTEAFF
. few TRBJ1-4 TRBV7-2 TGTGCCAGCAGCTTGAGGGGGTCGACTAATGAAAAACTGTTTTTT CASSLRGSTNEKLFF
. . TRBJ2-1 TRBV7-3 TGTGCCAGCAGCCCATTATTTTCAACGGGGTACAATGAGCAGTTCTTC CASSPLFSTGYNEQFF
TRBD2 . TRBJ2-5 TRBV4-1 TGCGCCAGCAGCCCCGACGTAGGGACTAGCGGTGTGTACCAAGAGACCCAGTACTTC CASSPDVGTSGVYQETQYF
. . TRBJ2-7 TRBV4-1 TGCGCCAGCAGCCAACTTCAGGGGTTCGAGCAGTACTTC CASSQLQGFEQYF
. . TRBJ2-2 TRBV12-5 TGTGCTAGTGGTTTTGGAGCAGTAGAGACCGGGGAGCTGTTTTTT CASGFGAVETGELFF
. . TRBJ2-3 TRBV7-2 TGTGCCAGCAGCCCGGTTGAGGGAGATACGCAGTATTTT CASSPVEGDTQYF
. once TRBJ2-5 TRBV11-2 TGTGCCAGCAGCGGGACCGGGACATTGGGAGAGACCCAGTACTTC CASSGTGTLGETQYF
. . TRBJ2-1 TRBV6-5 TGTGCCAGCAGTTACTCTCTTAGTAGCTCCTACAATGAGCAGTTCTTC CASSYSLSSSYNEQFF